This TCR beta chain appears in the sequencing data of a study of T cell responses to AZD1222 COVID-19 vaccine. On the study more broadly: It was second doses at about 4 or about 12 weeks that were pooled.

Details on this clone: What it recognizes is unknown.

With 5 bases removed from V and 8 bases from J, the gap between germline ends came to 15 bases. Looked up from germline, CDR1 is MNHEY and CDR2 is SVGAGI. The CDR3 has 13 amino acids. Broader study findings: Once two AZD1222 doses were given, Spike-specific TCR breadth and depth went up. At baseline, just five to seven AZD1222 recipients tested seropositive. Donors were largely white British and mainly female; clonal diversity was possibly underestimated.

The assay was immunoSEQ multiplex PCR, and TCRdb's table has in-frame clones only and misses some. The data contain some 110,000 clones, about 94% of them singletons. This chain uses TRBV6-5 with TRBJ1-2, with D hard to call. This TCR derives from an adult in good health. The specimen was peripheral blood, collected on day 0 of AZD1222 vaccination. The CDR3 reads CASSPLEGDGYTF. CDR3 in DNA: TGTGCCAGCAGTCCACTGGAGGGAGACGGCTACACCTTC.